The rows below give T cell receptor beta chains drawn from one sample of a study of blood T cell repertoires in COVID-19. Sequencing used immunoSEQ multiplex PCR; TCRdb keeps in-frame clones, though not all of them. The sample has approximately 330,000 clones, 88% seen once. Sequencing was carried out using peripheral blood. Source of these receptors: a woman aged 45-65 years with active or convalescent COVID-19. Each CDR3 is given with its conserved first and last residue. The order of the fields is clone size, V gene, CDR3 length, D gene, J gene, CDR3 protein, CDR3 DNA. A D gene is named only where the DNA matches it firmly. A row's size may be missing; if present it is once, few, many or a size class.

>-|TRBV2|12|-|TRBJ2-7
CASRSGNYEQYF
TGTGCCAGCAGAAGCGGAAACTACGAGCAGTACTTC
>-|TRBV4-2|16|TRBD2|TRBJ2-1
CASSQPGLGVYNEQFF
TGTGCCAGCAGCCAACCGGGACTAGGGGTTTACAATGAGCAGTTCTTC
>-|TRBV4-3|13|-|TRBJ2-2
CASSQESSGELFF
TGCGCCAGCAGCCAAGAAAGTAGCGGGGAGCTGTTTTTT
>-|TRBV5-1|13|-|TRBJ1-1
CASSLDRNTEAFF
TGCGCCAGCAGCTTGGACAGGAACACTGAAGCTTTCTTT
>-|TRBV6-1|19|-|TRBJ1-5
CASSEGAIQLLISNQPQHF
TGTGCCAGCAGTGAAGGGGCCATTCAGCTTCTAATTAGCAATCAGCCCCAGCATTTT
>-|TRBV5-1|15|-|TRBJ2-7
CASSFLGGGGYEQYF
TGCGCCAGCAGCTTCCTTGGGGGAGGGGGCTACGAGCAGTACTTC
>-|TRBV6-2/TRBV6-3|16|-|TRBJ1-3
CASSYRNREPGNTIYF
TGTGCCAGCAGTTACCGCAACAGGGAACCCGGAAACACCATATATTTT
>-|TRBV7-2|16|-|TRBJ1-3
CASSLVWAGSGNTIYF
TGTGCCAGCAGCTTAGTGTGGGCGGGATCTGGAAACACCATATATTTT
>-|TRBV18|12|-|TRBJ2-7
CASSPGGHEQYF
TGTGCCAGCTCACCCGGAGGGCACGAGCAGTACTTC
>-|TRBV4-3|16|TRBD1|TRBJ2-7
CASSHSRDRAVYEQYF
TGCGCCAGCAGCCATTCCCGGGACAGGGCGGTATACGAGCAGTACTTC
>once|TRBV28|16|TRBD1|TRBJ1-4
CASSDRGLVTNEKLFF
TGTGCCAGCTCGGACAGGGGGCTTGTCACTAATGAAAAACTGTTTTTT
>-|TRBV19|13|-|TRBJ1-1
CASSSQGTTEAFF
TGTGCCAGTAGTAGCCAGGGGACCACTGAAGCTTTCTTT
>-|TRBV6-5|13|-|TRBJ2-1
CASTRVRDNEQFF
TGTGCCAGCACCCGAGTACGTGACAATGAGCAGTTCTTC
>once|TRBV30|14|TRBD1|TRBJ1-2
CAWSVGQGNYGYTF
TGTGCCTGGAGTGTCGGACAGGGGAACTATGGCTACACCTTC
>-|TRBV18|11|-|TRBJ2-7
CASSPRDEQYF
TGTGCCAGCTCCCCCCGGGACGAGCAGTACTTC
>-|TRBV11-3|16|-|TRBJ2-1
CASSLGSYLSYNEQFF
TGTGCCAGCAGCTTAGGAAGCTACCTCTCCTACAATGAGCAGTTCTTC
>once|TRBV19|14|-|TRBJ1-2
CASSIGSGSYGYTF
TGTGCCAGTAGTATAGGCTCCGGGTCCTATGGCTACACCTTC
>-|TRBV5-1|14|TRBD2|TRBJ2-5
CASSGTSGAETQYF
TGCGCCAGCAGCGGGACTAGCGGGGCTGAGACCCAGTACTTC
>-|TRBV9|16|TRBD2|TRBJ2-7
CASSPGLAGGPGEQYF
TGTGCCAGCAGTCCTGGACTAGCGGGGGGGCCCGGAGAGCAGTACTTC
>-|TRBV6-5|14|-|TRBJ1-3
CASRAQGSGNTIYF
TGTGCCAGCCGCGCACAGGGCTCTGGAAACACCATATATTTT
>-|TRBV5-5|14|-|TRBJ1-2
CASSLAPGEGGYTF
TGTGCCAGCAGCTTGGCGCCAGGGGAGGGTGGCTACACCTTC
>-|TRBV4-2|15|TRBD2|TRBJ2-1
CASSLQRDTYNEQFF
TGTGCCAGCAGCCTTCAGCGGGATACTTACAATGAGCAGTTCTTC
>-|TRBV6-2/TRBV6-3|11|-|TRBJ1-6
CASSQGVTLHF
TGTGCCAGCAGCCAGGGAGTCACCCTCCACTTT
>-|TRBV5-1|15|TRBD1|TRBJ2-2
CASSHDRVNTGELFF
TGCGCCAGCAGCCACGACAGGGTAAACACCGGGGAGCTGTTTTTT
>-|TRBV10-3|13|-|TRBJ2-2
CAISSREAGELFF
TGTGCCATCAGTTCCCGAGAGGCCGGGGAGCTGTTTTTT
>-|TRBV3-1/TRBV3-2|16|TRBD2|TRBJ2-1
CASSPGLAGALREQFF
TGTGCCAGCAGCCCGGGACTAGCGGGAGCCCTAAGGGAGCAGTTCTTC
>-|TRBV29-1|18|TRBD2|TRBJ2-1
CSVEEGRGSGASYNEQFF
TGCAGCGTTGAAGAGGGGAGGGGTAGCGGGGCCTCCTACAATGAGCAGTTCTTC
>-|TRBV4-1|16|TRBD2|TRBJ2-1
CASSLSAAGRGNEQFF
TGCGCCAGCAGCCTCTCAGCAGCGGGACGGGGCAATGAGCAGTTCTTC
>-|TRBV11-3|15|-|TRBJ1-1
CASSKAGVGNTEAFF
TGTGCCAGCAGCAAAGCCGGGGTCGGGAATACTGAAGCTTTCTTT